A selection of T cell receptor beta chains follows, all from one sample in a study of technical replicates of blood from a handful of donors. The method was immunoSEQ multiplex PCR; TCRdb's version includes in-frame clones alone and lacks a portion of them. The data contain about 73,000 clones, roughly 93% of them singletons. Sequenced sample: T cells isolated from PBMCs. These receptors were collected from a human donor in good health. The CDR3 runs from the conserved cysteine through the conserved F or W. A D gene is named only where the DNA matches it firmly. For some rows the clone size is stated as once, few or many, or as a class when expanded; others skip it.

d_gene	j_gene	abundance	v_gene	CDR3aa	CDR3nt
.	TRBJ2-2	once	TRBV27	CASRAQGNTGELFF	TGTGCCAGCAGGGCACAGGGGAACACCGGGGAGCTGTTTTTT
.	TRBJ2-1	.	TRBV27	CASSLGPMVWGNEQFF	TGTGCCAGCAGTTTGGGGCCCATGGTCTGGGGCAATGAGCAGTTCTTC
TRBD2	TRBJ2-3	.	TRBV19	CATGAIAGGPDTQYF	TGTGCCACCGGGGCCATAGCGGGAGGCCCAGATACGCAGTATTTT
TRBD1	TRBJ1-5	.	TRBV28	CASSLLEGGYNQPQHF	TGTGCCAGCAGTTTGTTGGAAGGGGGCTACAATCAGCCCCAGCATTTT
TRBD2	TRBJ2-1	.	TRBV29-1	CSVGTSGSSYNEQFF	TGCAGCGTTGGGACTAGCGGGAGCTCCTACAATGAGCAGTTCTTC
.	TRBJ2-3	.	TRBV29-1	CSVVVRGMPGTDTQYF	TGCAGCGTTGTTGTCAGGGGAATGCCCGGCACAGATACGCAGTATTTT
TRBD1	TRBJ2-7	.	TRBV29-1	CSGGTGLPYEQYF	TGCAGCGGAGGGACAGGGCTACCCTACGAGCAGTACTTC
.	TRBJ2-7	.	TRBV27	CASSLGRVYEQYF	TGTGCCAGCAGTTTGGGCAGGGTCTACGAGCAGTACTTC
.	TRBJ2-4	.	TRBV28	CASSLAGHAKNIQYF	TGTGCCAGCAGTTTGGCAGGGCATGCCAAAAACATTCAGTACTTC
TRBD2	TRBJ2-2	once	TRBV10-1	CASSEGDSGGLNTGELFF	TGCGCCAGCAGTGAGGGGGATAGCGGGGGACTGAACACCGGGGAGCTGTTTTTT
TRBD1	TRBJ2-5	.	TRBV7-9	CASSLLGQGGETQYF	TGTGCCAGCAGCTTACTGGGACAGGGAGGGGAGACCCAGTACTTC
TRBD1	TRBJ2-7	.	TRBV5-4	CASSLDQDRVGYEQYF	TGTGCCAGCAGCTTGGATCAAGACAGGGTGGGCTACGAGCAGTACTTC
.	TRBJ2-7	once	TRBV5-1	CASSALGGPHEQYF	TGCGCCAGCAGCGCGCTTGGAGGGCCACACGAGCAGTACTTC
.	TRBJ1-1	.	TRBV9	CASSEQQGLGTEAFF	TGTGCCAGCAGCGAACAGCAGGGCTTGGGCACTGAAGCTTTCTTT
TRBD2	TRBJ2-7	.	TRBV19	CASGLAGAYEQYF	TGTGCCAGCGGACTAGCGGGAGCCTACGAGCAGTACTTC
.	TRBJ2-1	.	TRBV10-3	CAISEFRSGLGSGEQFF	TGTGCCATCAGTGAGTTTCGTTCAGGGTTGGGAAGTGGTGAGCAGTTCTTC
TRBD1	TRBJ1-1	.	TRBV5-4	CASSPPARGLNTEAFF	TGTGCCAGCAGCCCGCCGGCTAGGGGGCTGAACACTGAAGCTTTCTTT
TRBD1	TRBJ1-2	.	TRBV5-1	CASSLKGADYGYTF	TGCGCCAGCAGCTTGAAGGGGGCCGACTATGGCTACACCTTC
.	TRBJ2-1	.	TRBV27	CASSFRTAVNNEQFF	TGTGCCAGCAGTTTCCGGACAGCGGTAAACAATGAGCAGTTCTTC
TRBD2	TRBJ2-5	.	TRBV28	CASSLLAGVGETQYF	TGTGCCAGCAGTTTATTAGCGGGAGTTGGAGAGACCCAGTACTTC
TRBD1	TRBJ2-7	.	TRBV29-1	CSAEDRLHEQYF	TGCAGCGCGGAGGACAGGTTGCACGAGCAGTACTTC
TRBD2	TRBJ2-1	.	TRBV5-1	CASRPGLAGVYEQFF	TGCGCCAGCAGACCGGGACTAGCGGGAGTATATGAGCAGTTCTTC
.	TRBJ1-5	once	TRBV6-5	CASSYRLDNQPQHF	TGTGCCAGCAGTTACAGACTGGACAATCAGCCCCAGCATTTT
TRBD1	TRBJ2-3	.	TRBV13	CASSDRDREFTDTQYF	TGTGCCAGCAGCGACCGGGACAGGGAATTTACAGATACGCAGTATTTT
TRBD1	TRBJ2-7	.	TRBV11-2	CASSLWGQGDSEQYF	TGTGCCAGCAGCCTATGGGGACAGGGGGACTCCGAGCAGTACTTC
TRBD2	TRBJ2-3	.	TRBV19	CASSTQGGGTDTQYF	TGTGCCAGTAGTACGCAGGGAGGGGGCACAGATACGCAGTATTTT
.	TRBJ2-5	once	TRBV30	CAWRARQISTQYF	TGTGCCTGGAGGGCCCGACAGATTTCGACCCAGTACTTC
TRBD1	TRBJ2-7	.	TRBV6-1	CASRPNRGFYEQYF	TGTGCCAGCAGGCCAAACAGGGGATTCTACGAGCAGTACTTC
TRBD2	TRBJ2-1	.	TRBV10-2	CASSESGGYNEQFF	TGCGCCAGCAGTGAGAGCGGGGGATACAATGAGCAGTTCTTC
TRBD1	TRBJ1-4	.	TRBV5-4	CASSLDGPTGGTEKLFF	TGTGCCAGCAGCTTGGATGGGCCGACAGGGGGCACTGAAAAACTGTTTTTT
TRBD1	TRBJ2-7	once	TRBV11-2	CASSLRTFGTGTYEQYF	TGTGCCAGCAGCTTACGAACTTTCGGGACAGGAACCTACGAGCAGTACTTC
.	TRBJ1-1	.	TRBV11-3	CASSFTMNTEAFF	TGTGCCAGCAGCTTCACTATGAACACTGAAGCTTTCTTT
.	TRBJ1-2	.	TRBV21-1	CASSTFHRFNYGYTF	TGTGCCAGCAGCACTTTTCACAGATTTAACTATGGCTACACCTTC
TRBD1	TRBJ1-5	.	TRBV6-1	CASTVWDRANQPQHF	TGTGCCAGCACTGTTTGGGACAGGGCGAACCAGCCCCAGCATTTT
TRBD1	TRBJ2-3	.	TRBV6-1	CASSVLGQRTDTQYF	TGTGCCAGCAGTGTACTGGGACAGCGCACAGATACGCAGTATTTT
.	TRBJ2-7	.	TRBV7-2	CASSLGQGQYF	TGTGCCAGCAGCTTAGGTCAGGGGCAGTACTTC
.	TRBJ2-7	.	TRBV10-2	CASSLPSLHEQYF	TGCGCCAGCAGTCTTCCCTCTCTCCACGAGCAGTACTTC
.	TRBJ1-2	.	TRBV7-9	CASSPAVGSASGYTF	TGTGCCAGCAGCCCCGCGGTCGGCAGCGCATCCGGCTACACCTTC
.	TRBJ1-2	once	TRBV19	CASVGRGWDGYTF	TGTGCCTCAGTAGGGAGGGGATGGGATGGCTACACCTTC
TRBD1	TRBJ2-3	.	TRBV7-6	CASSLDGQVRDTQYF	TGTGCCAGCAGCTTAGACGGACAGGTCCGGGATACGCAGTATTTT
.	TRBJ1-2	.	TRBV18	CASSTRFYGYTF	TGTGCCAGCTCAACGAGGTTCTATGGCTACACCTTC
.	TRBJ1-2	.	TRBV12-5	CASGSWTLNYGYTF	TGTGCTAGTGGTTCGTGGACTCTTAACTATGGCTACACCTTC
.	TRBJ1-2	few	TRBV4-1	CASSQWSFGGEDGYTF	TGCGCCAGCAGCCAATGGTCCTTCGGCGGTGAGGATGGCTACACCTTC
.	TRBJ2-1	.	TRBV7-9	CASSLPTQGINEQFF	TGTGCCAGCAGCTTACCCACTCAGGGAATTAATGAGCAGTTCTTC
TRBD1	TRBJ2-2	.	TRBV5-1	CASSFTGDVWELFF	TGCGCCAGCAGCTTTACAGGGGACGTCTGGGAGCTGTTTTTT
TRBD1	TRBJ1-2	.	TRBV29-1	CSVDRDRADGYGYTF	TGCAGCGTTGACCGGGACAGGGCGGATGGCTATGGCTACACCTTC
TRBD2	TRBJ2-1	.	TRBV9	CASSASGGSYNEQFF	TGTGCCAGCAGCGCTAGCGGGGGGTCCTACAATGAGCAGTTCTTC
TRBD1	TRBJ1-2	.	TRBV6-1	CASSGPSAWTGPSYGYTF	TGTGCCAGCAGTGGTCCTTCAGCTTGGACAGGGCCGAGCTATGGCTACACCTTC
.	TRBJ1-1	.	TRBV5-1	CASSLVEMGGAAEAFF	TGCGCCAGCAGCTTGGTGGAGATGGGAGGGGCCGCTGAAGCTTTCTTT
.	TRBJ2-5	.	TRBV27	CASSPLAGPRETQYF	TGTGCCAGCAGTCCCCTCGCAGGGCCCCGGGAGACCCAGTACTTC
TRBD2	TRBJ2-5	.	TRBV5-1	CASSPTSGRAETQYF	TGCGCCAGCAGCCCGACTAGCGGGAGGGCGGAGACCCAGTACTTC
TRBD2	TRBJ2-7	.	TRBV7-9	CASSLIAGAYEQYF	TGTGCCAGCAGCTTAATAGCGGGAGCCTACGAGCAGTACTTC
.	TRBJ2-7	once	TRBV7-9	CASSLIQYEQYF	TGTGCCAGCAGCTTAATCCAGTACGAGCAGTACTTC
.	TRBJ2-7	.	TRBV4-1	CASSHLGQSLIREQYF	TGCGCCAGCAGCCACTTAGGACAGTCATTAATACGCGAGCAGTACTTC